This passage covers 2 T cell receptor beta chains from one sample sequenced in a study of T cell responses to AZD1222 COVID-19 vaccine. TCRdb's table, derived via immunoSEQ multiplex PCR, lists solely in-frame clones and lacks some. Of more than 150,000 clones listed, around 90% are singletons. The source was peripheral blood, collected 28 days after the second AZD1222 dose. The receptor set was obtained from an adult who received the AZD1222 COVID-19 vaccine.

The rearrangement links TRBV4-2 to TRBJ2-5, with D perhaps TRBD1 or TRBD2 (5 bases each). Between the trimmed V and J ends, which lost 0 bases and 5 bases, there was a span of 10 bases. The CDR3 has 14 residues. In germline, CDR1 is LGHNA, CDR2 YNFKEQ. The chain's CDR3 is CASSQDGGRETQYF. CDR3 DNA: TGTGCCAGCAGCCAAGATGGGGGTCGCGAGACCCAGTACTTC.

The rearrangement links TRBV7-9 to TRBJ1-1, with D possibly matching TRBD1 (6 bases). The V and J ends lost 5 bases and 5 bases respectively, with 18 bases between them. The CDR3 is 15 residues long. Germline V gene sequence: CDR1 SEHNR, CDR2 FQNEAQ (reference sequence). This CDR3 is CASSPGGGRRTEAFF. The DNA of the CDR3 is TGTGCCAGCAGCCCCGGGGGGGGGCGGAGAACTGAAGCTTTCTTT.